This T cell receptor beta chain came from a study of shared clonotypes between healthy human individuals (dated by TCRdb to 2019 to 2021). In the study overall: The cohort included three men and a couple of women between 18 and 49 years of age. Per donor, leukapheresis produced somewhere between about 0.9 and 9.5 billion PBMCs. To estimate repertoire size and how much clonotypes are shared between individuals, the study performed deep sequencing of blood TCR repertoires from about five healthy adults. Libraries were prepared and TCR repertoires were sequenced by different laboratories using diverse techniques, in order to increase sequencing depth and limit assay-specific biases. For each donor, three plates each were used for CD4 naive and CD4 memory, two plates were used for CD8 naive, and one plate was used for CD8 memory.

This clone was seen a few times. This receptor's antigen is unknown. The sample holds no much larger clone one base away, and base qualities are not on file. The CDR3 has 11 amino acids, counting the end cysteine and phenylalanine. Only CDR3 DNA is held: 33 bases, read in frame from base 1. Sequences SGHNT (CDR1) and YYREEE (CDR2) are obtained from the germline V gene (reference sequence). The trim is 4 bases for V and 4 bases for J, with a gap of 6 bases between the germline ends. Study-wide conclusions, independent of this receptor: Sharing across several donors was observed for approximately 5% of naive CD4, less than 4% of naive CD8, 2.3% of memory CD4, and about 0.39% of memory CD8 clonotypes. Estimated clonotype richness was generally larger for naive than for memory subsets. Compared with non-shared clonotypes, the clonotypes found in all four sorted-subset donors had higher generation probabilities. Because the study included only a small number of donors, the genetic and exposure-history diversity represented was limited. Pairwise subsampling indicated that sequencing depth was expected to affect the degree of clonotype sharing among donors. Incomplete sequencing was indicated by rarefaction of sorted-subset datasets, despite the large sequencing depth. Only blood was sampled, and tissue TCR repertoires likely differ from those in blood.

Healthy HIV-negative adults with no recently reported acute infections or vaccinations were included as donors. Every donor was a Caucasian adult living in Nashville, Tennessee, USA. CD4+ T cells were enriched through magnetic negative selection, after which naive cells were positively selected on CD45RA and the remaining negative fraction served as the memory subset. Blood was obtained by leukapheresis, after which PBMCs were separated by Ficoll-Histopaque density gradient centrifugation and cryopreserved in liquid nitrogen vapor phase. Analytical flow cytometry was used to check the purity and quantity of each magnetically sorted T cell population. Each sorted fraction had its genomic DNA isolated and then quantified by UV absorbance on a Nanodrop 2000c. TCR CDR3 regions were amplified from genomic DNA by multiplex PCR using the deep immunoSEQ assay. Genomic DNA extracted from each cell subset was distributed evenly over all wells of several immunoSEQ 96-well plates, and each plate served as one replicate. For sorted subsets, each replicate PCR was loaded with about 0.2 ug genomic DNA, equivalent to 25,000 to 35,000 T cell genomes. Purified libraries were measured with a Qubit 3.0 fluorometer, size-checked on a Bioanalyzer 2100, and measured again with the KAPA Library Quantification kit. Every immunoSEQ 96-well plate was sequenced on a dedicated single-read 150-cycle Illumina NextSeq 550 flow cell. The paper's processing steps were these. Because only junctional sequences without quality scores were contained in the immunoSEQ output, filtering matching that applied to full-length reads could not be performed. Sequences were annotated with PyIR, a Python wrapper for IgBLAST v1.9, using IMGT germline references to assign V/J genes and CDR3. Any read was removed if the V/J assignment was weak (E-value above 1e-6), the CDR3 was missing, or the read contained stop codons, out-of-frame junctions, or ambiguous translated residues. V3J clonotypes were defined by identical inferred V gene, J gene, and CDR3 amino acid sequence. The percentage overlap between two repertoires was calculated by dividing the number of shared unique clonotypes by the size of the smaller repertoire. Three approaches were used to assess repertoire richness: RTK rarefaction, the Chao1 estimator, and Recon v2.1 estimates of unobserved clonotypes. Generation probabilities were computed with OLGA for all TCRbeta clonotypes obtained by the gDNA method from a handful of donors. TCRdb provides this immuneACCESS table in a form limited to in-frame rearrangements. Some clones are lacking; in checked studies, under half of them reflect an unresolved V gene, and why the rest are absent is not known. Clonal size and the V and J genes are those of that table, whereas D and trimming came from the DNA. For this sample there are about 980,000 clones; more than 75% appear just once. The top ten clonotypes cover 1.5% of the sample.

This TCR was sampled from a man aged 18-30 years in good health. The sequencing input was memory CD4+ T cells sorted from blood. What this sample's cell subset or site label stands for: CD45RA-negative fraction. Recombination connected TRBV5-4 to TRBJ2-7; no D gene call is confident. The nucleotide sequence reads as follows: TGTGCCAGCAGCGGCCAGTACGAGCAGTACTTC. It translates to CASSGQYEQYF.